The next 4 T cell receptor beta chains were all read from a single sample in a study of OX40 agonist ivuxolimab in advanced cancers. Profiling relied on immunoSEQ multiplex PCR, and the TCRdb table lists in-frame clones only, not all of them. The sample contains approximately 45,000 clones, roughly 94% of which appear only once. This specimen consisted of CD4+ or CD8+ T cells sorted from blood, obtained in a trial of the OX40 agonist ivuxolimab. Receptors originate from an adult with an advanced solid tumor such as melanoma, head and neck, liver or kidney cancer.

The rearrangement links TRBV27 to TRBJ2-7; D is ambiguous. The CDR3 spans 15 residues. V lost 2 bases and J 2 bases, leaving 13 bases between the germline ends. CDR1 MNHEY and CDR2 SMNVEV come from the germline V gene (reference sequence). The CDR3 sequence: CASSLVAGLPYEQYF. The CDR3 DNA reads as TGTGCCAGCAGTTTAGTCGCAGGCCTTCCCTACGAGCAGTACTTC.

This clone was detected once. The V gene is TRBV9, the J gene TRBJ1-5, with a weak D call TRBD1 (6 bases). Trimming took 3 bases from V and 2 from J, leaving 9 bases between them. Germline loops: CDR1 SGDLS, CDR2 YYNGEE. The CDR3 covers 14 residues. The CDR3 DNA is TGTGCCAGCAGCGAGTACAGGGGCAATCAGCCCCAGCATTTT. Translating gives CASSEYRGNQPQHF.

This clone has more than one count but fewer than ten. The chain couples TRBV25-1 to TRBJ1-1; D ambiguous. Germline V lookup: CDR1 MGHDK, CDR2 SYGVNS. V dropped 4 bases and J dropped 0 bases, with 15 bases sitting between them. This CDR3 has 16 residues. The CDR3 nucleotides read TGTGCCAGCAGTGCCAGGACGGACGAGTTGAACACTGAAGCTTTCTTT. Its translation is CASSARTDELNTEAFF.

The chain employs TRBV15 and TRBJ1-3; D unclear. Trimming stripped 7 bases from V and 1 base from J, with 11 bases between. CDR1 LNHNV and CDR2 YYDKDF come from the germline V gene (reference sequence). The CDR3 totals 14 residues. The CDR3 nucleotides read TGTGCCACCACCTCGGACCCATCTGGAAACACCATATATTTT. It is translated as CATTSDPSGNTIYF.